This T cell receptor beta chain is drawn from a study of T cells in Graves' hyperthyroidism and ophthalmopathy. This clonotype was found many times. The CDR3 has 15 amino acids. CDR1 is MNHEY and CDR2 is SVGAGI in the germline V gene. V was trimmed by 2 bases and J by 1 base, leaving 11 bases between them. TCR beta CDR3 sequences were amplified from RNA transcripts. The HTBI primer set drove a first-round RT-PCR of the TCR CDR3. TCRdb analysed the multiplex PCR reads with MiXCR anew, one entry per CDR3 protein. The sample holds some 570,000 distinct CDR3 sequences; approximately 15% are singletons and the top ten take 6.5% to 9%.

The rearrangement uses TRBV6-5 and TRBJ1-2; tentative D call: TRBD1 (5 bases). Sequenced: blood. This receptor was identified in a woman between 18 and 30 years old with Graves' ophthalmopathy. Written as DNA, the CDR3 is TGTGCCAGCAGTTACGTCCTGGGGGATAACTATGGCTACACCTTC. Protein: CASSYVLGDNYGYTF.